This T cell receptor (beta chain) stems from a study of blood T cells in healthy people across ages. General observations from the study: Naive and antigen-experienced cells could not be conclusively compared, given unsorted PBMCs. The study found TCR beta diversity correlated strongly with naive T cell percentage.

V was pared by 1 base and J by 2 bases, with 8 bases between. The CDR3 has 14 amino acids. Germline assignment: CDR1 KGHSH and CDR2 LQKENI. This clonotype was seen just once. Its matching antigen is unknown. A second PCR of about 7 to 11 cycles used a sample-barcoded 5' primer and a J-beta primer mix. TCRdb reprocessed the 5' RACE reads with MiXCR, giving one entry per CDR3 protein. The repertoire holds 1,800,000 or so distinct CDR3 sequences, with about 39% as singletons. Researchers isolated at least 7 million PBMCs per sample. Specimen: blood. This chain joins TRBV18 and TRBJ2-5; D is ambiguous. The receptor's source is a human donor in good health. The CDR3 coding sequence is TGTGCCAGCTCACCACGGAACGGTCAAGAGACCCAGTACTTC. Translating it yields CASSPRNGQETQYF.